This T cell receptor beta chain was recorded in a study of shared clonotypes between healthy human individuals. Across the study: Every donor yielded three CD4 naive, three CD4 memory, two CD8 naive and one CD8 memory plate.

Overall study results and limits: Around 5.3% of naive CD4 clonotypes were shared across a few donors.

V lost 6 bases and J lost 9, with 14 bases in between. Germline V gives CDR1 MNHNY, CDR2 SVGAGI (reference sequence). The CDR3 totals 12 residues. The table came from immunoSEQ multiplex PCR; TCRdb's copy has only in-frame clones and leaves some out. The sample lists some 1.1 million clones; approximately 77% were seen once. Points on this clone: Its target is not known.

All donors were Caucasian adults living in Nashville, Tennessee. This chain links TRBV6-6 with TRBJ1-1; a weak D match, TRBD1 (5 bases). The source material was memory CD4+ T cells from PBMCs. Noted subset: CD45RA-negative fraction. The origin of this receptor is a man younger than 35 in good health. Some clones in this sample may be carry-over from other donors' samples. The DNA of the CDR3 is TGTGCCAGCAGCACCGACGGACATCAAGCTTTCTTT. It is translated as CASSTDGHQAFF.